The 4 T cell receptor beta chains in this list originate from one sample, sequenced in a study of blood T cell repertoires in COVID-19. Here immunoSEQ multiplex PCR was the method, and the copy in TCRdb shows in-frame clones only, minus some. This table has 190,000 or so clones, less than 90% appearing once. The specimen sequenced was PBMCs or T cells enriched from blood (not recorded which). Source of these receptors: a woman aged 30 to 39 who had been exposed to COVID-19.

The V gene is TRBV5-8, the J gene TRBJ2-7; TRBD1 aligns across 8 bases. Germline V gene lookup returns CDR1 SGHTS and CDR2 YDEGEE. Unmatched junction bases numbered 14, after V lost 2 bases and J lost 4 bases. This CDR3 contains 17 residues. The CDR3 region is CASSFSTGQGKLYEQYF. CDR3 DNA sequence: TGTGCCAGCAGCTTTTCTACAGGACAGGGAAAGTTGTACGAGCAGTACTTC.

The chain links TRBV4-1 to TRBJ1-1; no clear D. The V and J ends lost 1 base and 8 bases respectively, with 8 bases between them. The CDR3 is 12 residues long. Germline CDR1 and CDR2: MGHRA and YSYEKL. CDR3 in amino acids: CASSQGEREAFF. In nucleotides, the CDR3 is TGCGCCAGCAGCCAAGGGGAGAGAGAAGCTTTCTTT.

The gene calls are TRBV10-2 and TRBJ2-7; D possibly corresponds to TRBD2 (6 bases). Trimming took off 4 bases at V and 0 bases at J, with 10 bases between the two ends. Germline V gene lookup returns CDR1 WSHSY and CDR2 SAAADI. The CDR3 is 14 residues long. The CDR3 reads CASSGIAASYEQYF. The CDR3 DNA sequence: TGCGCCAGCAGTGGGATAGCGGCCTCCTACGAGCAGTACTTC.

The V gene is TRBV10-1, the J gene TRBJ2-2, with 8 nucleotides matching TRBD2. Trimming removed 4 bases from V and 2 bases from J; junction bases left unmatched: 6. The CDR3 has 16 residues. In germline, CDR1 is WNHNN, CDR2 SYGVQD (reference sequence). The CDR3 loop is CASSGFSGANTGELFF. As DNA, the CDR3 is TGCGCCAGCAGTGGGTTTAGCGGGGCCAACACCGGGGAGCTGTTTTTT.